Listed below are T cell receptor beta chains from one sample, sequenced in a study of blood T cell repertoires in COVID-19. Sequencing used immunoSEQ multiplex PCR; TCRdb keeps in-frame clones, though not all of them. The data contain roughly 390,000 clones, approximately 87% of them singletons. Material for sequencing was peripheral blood. The receptors stem from a woman aged 25-40 years with COVID-19, enrolled during active disease. The CDR3 runs from the conserved cysteine through the conserved F or W. The D gene is left open where the match is weak. Size values are once, few and many counts, or a class for expanded clones, and some rows have none.

j_call | clone_size | v_call | d_call | cdr3_nt | cdr3_aa
TRBJ2-3 | few | TRBV4-3 | - | TGCGCCAGCAGCCTTACGGGGGACGGCACAGATACGCAGTATTTT | CASSLTGDGTDTQYF
TRBJ2-7 | - | TRBV11-2 | - | TGTGCCAGCAGCTTAGTCAACAGGGAGTTTGAGCAGTACTTC | CASSLVNREFEQYF
TRBJ2-7 | - | TRBV27 | TRBD2 | TGTGCCAGCAGTTTAAGACCGGGACTAGCCTACGAGCAGTACTTC | CASSLRPGLAYEQYF
TRBJ2-2 | - | TRBV6-5 | - | TGTGCCAGCAGGGCCGTTATCGGAGCCGGGGAGCTGTTTTTT | CASRAVIGAGELFF
TRBJ2-2 | - | TRBV11-2 | - | TGTGCCAGCAGCTTAGGAGGAGGGCCCACCGGGGAGCTGTTTTTT | CASSLGGGPTGELFF
TRBJ2-2 | once | TRBV6-2/TRBV6-3 | TRBD2 | TGTGCCAGCAGTTACTCTAAGACTAGCGGGAGAGGGACCGGGGAGCTGTTTTTT | CASSYSKTSGRGTGELFF
TRBJ1-1 | - | TRBV30 | - | TGTGCCTGGAGGGTGGGGAGGCCGAACACTGAAGCTTTCTTT | CAWRVGRPNTEAFF
TRBJ2-1 | few | TRBV27 | - | TGTGCCAGCAGTAGAGCAGGGTTTGAGTTGAACAATGAGCAGTTCTTC | CASSRAGFELNNEQFF
TRBJ2-6 | - | TRBV19 | TRBD1 | TGTGCCAGTACAACGGACAGGACCTCTGCGGCCAACGTCCTGACTTTC | CASTTDRTSAANVLTF
TRBJ2-2 | - | TRBV7-9 | TRBD2 | TGTGCCAGCAGCGTTAGCGGGACGGCCGGGGAGCTGTTTTTT | CASSVSGTAGELFF
TRBJ1-6 | - | TRBV15 | TRBD1 | TGTGCCACCAGCAGGGTGGGAAGGGGGCGCGATTCACCCCTCCACTTT | CATSRVGRGRDSPLHF
TRBJ2-3 | - | TRBV27 | TRBD2 | TGTGCCAGCAGTTTATTAGCGGGAGGGGCTACAGATACGCAGTATTTT | CASSLLAGGATDTQYF
TRBJ1-4 | - | TRBV12-3/TRBV12-4 | TRBD1 | TGTGCCAGCAGTGGGACAGGGAGTGAAAAACTGTTTTTT | CASSGTGSEKLFF
TRBJ2-2 | - | TRBV18 | TRBD2 | TGTGCCAGCTCACCTCGACTAGCGGGAGTCGGGGAGCTGTTTTTT | CASSPRLAGVGELFF
TRBJ2-1 | - | TRBV12-5 | TRBD2 | TGTGCTAGTGGTTTGGCAAGAGACGGGAGGCCTCCCTTGGATGAGCAGTTCTTC | CASGLARDGRPPLDEQFF
TRBJ1-2 | - | TRBV7-2 | - | TGTGCCAGCAGCTACAGGGTTAACTATGGCTACACCTTC | CASSYRVNYGYTF
TRBJ2-1 | - | TRBV7-3 | TRBD2 | TGTGCCAGCAGCTCCTTGGGGACGGGACTAGAGCAGTTCTTC | CASSSLGTGLEQFF
TRBJ2-2 | - | TRBV15 | TRBD1 | TGTGCCACCAGCGCGGGACAGGGGGACACCGGGGAGCTGTTTTTT | CATSAGQGDTGELFF
TRBJ2-2 | - | TRBV5-4 | TRBD1 | TGTGCCAGCAGCCCATTGGGACAGCCGAACACCGGGGAGCTGTTTTTT | CASSPLGQPNTGELFF
TRBJ1-1 | - | TRBV28 | TRBD1 | TGTGCCAGCAGTTTTCCGACAGGGAAAAGAACGACTGAAGCTTTCTTT | CASSFPTGKRTTEAFF
TRBJ2-5 | - | TRBV7-9 | - | TGTGCCAGCAGTTACAGGGAGACCCAGTACTTC | CASSYRETQYF
TRBJ1-2 | - | TRBV7-2 | - | TGTGCCAGCAGCCCGGCCATGGGGGCGAACTATGGCTACACCTTC | CASSPAMGANYGYTF
TRBJ2-7 | - | TRBV9 | - | TGTGCCAGCAGCGTAGGGCCCTTTACCTACGAGCAGTACTTC | CASSVGPFTYEQYF
TRBJ2-1 | - | TRBV5-1 | TRBD2 | TGCGCCAGCAGCTTGGTGGGACTAGTCGTTTTCTTC | CASSLVGLVVFF
TRBJ2-2 | - | TRBV24-1 | - | TGTGCCACCAGTGACCCGGACAGTAACACCGGGGAGCTGTTTTTT | CATSDPDSNTGELFF
TRBJ2-2 | - | TRBV2 | TRBD1 | TGTGCCAGCAGCTCACCGGGACAGGTGGGTCCCGGGGAGCTGTTTTTT | CASSSPGQVGPGELFF
TRBJ2-7 | - | TRBV29-1 | - | TGCAGCGTCATTACAGGTTACGAGCAGTACTTC | CSVITGYEQYF
TRBJ2-5 | once | TRBV5-4 | TRBD2 | TGTGCCAGCAGCGCCAAGCGGGAGGGCGCGGAGACCCAGTACTTC | CASSAKREGAETQYF
TRBJ2-7 | - | TRBV11-2 | TRBD1 | TGTGCCAGCACCAAAGGTAGGGACAGGGCTTTCTACGAGCAGTACTTC | CASTKGRDRAFYEQYF
TRBJ2-5 | - | TRBV5-1 | TRBD1 | TGCGCCAGCAGCCCTGGACAGGGCATGGAGACCCAGTACTTC | CASSPGQGMETQYF
TRBJ1-4 | - | TRBV7-9 | TRBD1 | TGTGCCAGCAGCCCGGGACAGGGAGAAAAACTGTTTTTT | CASSPGQGEKLFF
TRBJ1-2 | - | TRBV10-3 | - | TGTGCCATCAGTGAGGAGGACAGCCTTCCTAACTATGGCTACACCTTC | CAISEEDSLPNYGYTF
TRBJ1-5 | once | TRBV10-2 | - | TGCGCCAGCAGTGAGTACTCTCGGGGGGGTCAGCATTTT | CASSEYSRGGQHF
TRBJ2-3 | - | TRBV12-3/TRBV12-4 | - | TGTGCCAGCAGCCGGGTCGGCACAGATACGCAGTATTTT | CASSRVGTDTQYF
TRBJ2-1 | - | TRBV2 | TRBD2 | TGTGCCAGCAGTGAAGGGGGGGGTTACAATGAGCAGTTCTTC | CASSEGGGYNEQFF
TRBJ1-3 | once | TRBV9 | - | TGTGCCAGCAGCGTAGAAGGGGACTCTGGAAACACCATATATTTT | CASSVEGDSGNTIYF
TRBJ1-1 | - | TRBV20-1 | - | TGCAGTGCTAGTTGGGTGACTGCTTTCTTT | CSASWVTAFF
TRBJ2-1 | - | TRBV5-8 | - | TGTGCCAGCACCACTGAGGTGGGAGGAGGTGGTAATGAGCAGTTCTTC | CASTTEVGGGGNEQFF
TRBJ1-5 | - | TRBV7-8 | - | TGTGCCAGCAGCTTCGGCAGGCAGCCCCAGCATTTT | CASSFGRQPQHF
TRBJ2-2 | - | TRBV30 | TRBD2 | TGTGCCTGGAGTAACGGACTAGCGGGATGGGGGGCCGGGGAGCTGTTTTTT | CAWSNGLAGWGAGELFF
TRBJ2-1 | - | TRBV5-1 | TRBD2 | TGCGCCAGCAGCCGGACTAGCAGGGTATACAATGAGCAGTTCTTC | CASSRTSRVYNEQFF
TRBJ2-2 | few | TRBV27 | TRBD1 | TGTGCCAGCAGTTTTCGGACAGGTCTGTTCGGGGAGCTGTTTTTT | CASSFRTGLFGELFF
TRBJ2-2 | - | TRBV11-3 | - | TGTGCCAGCAGCTTCGGCGGGAACACCGGGGAGCTGTTTTTT | CASSFGGNTGELFF
TRBJ2-7 | once | TRBV7-8 | - | TGTGCCAGCAGCGCTCGGTTCTACGAGCAGTACTTC | CASSARFYEQYF
TRBJ2-3 | - | TRBV3-1/TRBV3-2 | - | TGTGCCAGCAGTTCTCAGGATACGCAGTATTTT | CASSSQDTQYF
TRBJ2-3 | - | TRBV5-1 | - | TGCGCCAGCAGCTTGCAGAACCGGGCAGATACGCAGTATTTT | CASSLQNRADTQYF
TRBJ2-1 | - | TRBV4-2 | - | TGTGCCAGCAGCCAAGATTGGGCTCTTGAGCAGTTCTTC | CASSQDWALEQFF
TRBJ1-1 | once | TRBV5-1 | - | TGCGCCAGCCTCGCCGTGATGGGGGGCACTGAAGCTTTCTTT | CASLAVMGGTEAFF
TRBJ2-7 | once | TRBV7-8 | - | TGTGCCAGCAGCTTAGGGACAGCCTACGAGCAGTACTTC | CASSLGTAYEQYF
TRBJ1-2 | - | TRBV5-1 | - | TGCGCCAGCAGCTTGGTGGTGTTCTCAGCTAACTATGGCTACACCTTC | CASSLVVFSANYGYTF
TRBJ2-1 | - | TRBV10-3 | TRBD2 | TGTGCCATCAGGCCGGGACTAGCGGGTAGAGAGCAGTTCTTC | CAIRPGLAGREQFF
TRBJ2-1 | - | TRBV9 | - | TGTGCCAGCAGCGCCGAGGCCACACTCAGTGAGCAGTTCTTC | CASSAEATLSEQFF
TRBJ2-1 | - | TRBV9 | - | TGTGCCAGCAGCGTAGACCCGAGGAATGAGCAGTTCTTC | CASSVDPRNEQFF
TRBJ2-2 | - | TRBV25-1 | - | TGTGCCAGCAGTACCGCAGGGGCAGGCACCGGGGAGCTGTTTTTT | CASSTAGAGTGELFF
TRBJ2-6 | once | TRBV4-1 | - | TGCGCCAGCAGCCAAGATTACAGGGCTGGAGGGGCCAACGTCCTGACTTTC | CASSQDYRAGGANVLTF